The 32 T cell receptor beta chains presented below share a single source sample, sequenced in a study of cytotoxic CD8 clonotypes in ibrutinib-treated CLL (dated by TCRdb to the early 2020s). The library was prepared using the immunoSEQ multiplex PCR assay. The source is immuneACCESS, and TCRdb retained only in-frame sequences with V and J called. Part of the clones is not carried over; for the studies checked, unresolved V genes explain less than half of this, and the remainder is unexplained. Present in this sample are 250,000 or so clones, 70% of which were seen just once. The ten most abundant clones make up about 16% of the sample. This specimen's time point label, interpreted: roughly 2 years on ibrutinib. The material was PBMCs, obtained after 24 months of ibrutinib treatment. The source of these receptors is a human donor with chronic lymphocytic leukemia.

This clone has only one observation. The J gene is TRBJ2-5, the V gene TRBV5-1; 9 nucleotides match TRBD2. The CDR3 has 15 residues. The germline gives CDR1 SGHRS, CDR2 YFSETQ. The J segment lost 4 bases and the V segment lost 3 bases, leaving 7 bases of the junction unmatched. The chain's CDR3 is CASSWDTAGGETQYF. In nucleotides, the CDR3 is TGCGCCAGCAGCTGGGATACAGCGGGAGGAGAGACCCAGTACTTC.

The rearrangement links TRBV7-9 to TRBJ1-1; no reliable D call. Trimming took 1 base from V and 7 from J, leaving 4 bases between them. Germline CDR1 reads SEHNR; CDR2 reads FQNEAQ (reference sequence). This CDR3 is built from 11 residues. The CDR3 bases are TGTGCCAGCAGCTTAGAATTTGAAGCTTTCTTT. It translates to CASSLEFEAFF.

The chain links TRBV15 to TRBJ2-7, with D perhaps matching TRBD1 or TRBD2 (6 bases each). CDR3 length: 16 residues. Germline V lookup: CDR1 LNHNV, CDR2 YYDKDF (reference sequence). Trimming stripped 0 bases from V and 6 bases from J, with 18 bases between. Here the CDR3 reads CATSREGVRGLGEQYF. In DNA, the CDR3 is TGTGCCACCAGCAGAGAGGGAGTTCGGGGGCTAGGCGAGCAGTACTTC. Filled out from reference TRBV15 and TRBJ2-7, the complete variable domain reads DAMVIQNPRYQVTQFGKPVTLSCSQTLNHNVMYWYQQKSSQAPKLLFHYYDKDFNNEADTPDNFQSRRPNTSFCFLDIRSPGLGDTAMYLCATSREGVRGLGEQYFGPGTRLTVT.

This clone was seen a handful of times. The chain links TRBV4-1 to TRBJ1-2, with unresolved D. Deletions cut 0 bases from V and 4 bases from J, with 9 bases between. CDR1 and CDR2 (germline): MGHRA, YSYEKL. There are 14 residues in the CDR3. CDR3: CASSQDGRFYGYTF. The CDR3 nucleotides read TGCGCCAGCAGCCAAGACGGCAGGTTCTATGGCTACACCTTC.

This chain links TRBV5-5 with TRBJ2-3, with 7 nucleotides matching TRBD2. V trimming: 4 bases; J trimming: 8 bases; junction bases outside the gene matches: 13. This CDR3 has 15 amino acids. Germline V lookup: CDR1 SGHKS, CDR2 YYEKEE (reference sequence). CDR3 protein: CASSPPDGRKGTQYF. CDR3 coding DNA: TGTGCCAGCAGCCCCCCGGACGGGAGGAAGGGTACGCAGTATTTT. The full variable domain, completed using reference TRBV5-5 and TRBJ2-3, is DAGVTQSPTHLIKTRGQQVTLRCSPISGHKSVSWYQQVLGQGPQFIFQYYEKEERGRGNFPDRFSARQFPNYSSELNVNALLLGDSALYLCASSPPDGRKGTQYFGPGTRLTVL.

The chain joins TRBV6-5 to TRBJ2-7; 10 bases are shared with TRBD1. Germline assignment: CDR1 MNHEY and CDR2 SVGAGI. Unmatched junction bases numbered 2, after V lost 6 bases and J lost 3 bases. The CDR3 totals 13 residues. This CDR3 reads CASRGTGDYEQYF. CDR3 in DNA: TGTGCCAGCAGGGGGACAGGGGACTACGAGCAGTACTTC.

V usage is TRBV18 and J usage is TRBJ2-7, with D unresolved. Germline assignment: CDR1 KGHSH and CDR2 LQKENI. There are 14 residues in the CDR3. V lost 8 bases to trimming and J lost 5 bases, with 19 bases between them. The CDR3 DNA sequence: TGTGCCAGCGCACGGAATACCATGGGCCACGAGCAGTACTTC. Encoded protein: CASARNTMGHEQYF. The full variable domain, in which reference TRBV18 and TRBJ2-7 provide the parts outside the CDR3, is NAGVMQNPRHLVRRRGQEARLRCSPMKGHSHVYWYRQLPEEGLKFMVYLQKENIIDESGMPKERFSAEFPKEGPSILRIQQVVRGDSAAYFCASARNTMGHEQYFGPGTRLTVT.

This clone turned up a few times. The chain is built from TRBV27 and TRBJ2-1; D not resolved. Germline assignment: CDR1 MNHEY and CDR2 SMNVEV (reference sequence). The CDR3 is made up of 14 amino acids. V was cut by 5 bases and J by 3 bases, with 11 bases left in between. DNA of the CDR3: TGTGCCAGCAGTAAAAACAGCCACTACAATGAGCAGTTCTTC. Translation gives CASSKNSHYNEQFF.

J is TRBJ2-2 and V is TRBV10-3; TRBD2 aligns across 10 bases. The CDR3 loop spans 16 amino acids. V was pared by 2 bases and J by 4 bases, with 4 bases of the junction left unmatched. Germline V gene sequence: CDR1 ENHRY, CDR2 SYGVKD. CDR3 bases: TGTGCCATCAGTGAGAAACTAGCGGGAAGCACCGGGGAGCTGTTTTTT. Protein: CAISEKLAGSTGELFF.

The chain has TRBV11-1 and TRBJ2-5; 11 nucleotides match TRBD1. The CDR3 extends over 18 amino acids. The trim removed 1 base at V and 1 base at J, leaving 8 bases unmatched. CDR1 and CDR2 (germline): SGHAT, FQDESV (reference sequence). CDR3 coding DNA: TGTGCCAGCAGCTTAGGCGGGACAGGGGGAGGAATCCAAGAGACCCAGTACTTC. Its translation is CASSLGGTGGGIQETQYF.

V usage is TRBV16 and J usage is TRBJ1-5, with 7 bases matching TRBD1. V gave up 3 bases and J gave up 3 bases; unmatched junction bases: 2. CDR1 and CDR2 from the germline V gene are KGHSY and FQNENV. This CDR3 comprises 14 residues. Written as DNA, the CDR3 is TGTGCCAGCAGCCAGGGACAGATCAATCAGCCCCAGCATTTT. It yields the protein CASSQGQINQPQHF.

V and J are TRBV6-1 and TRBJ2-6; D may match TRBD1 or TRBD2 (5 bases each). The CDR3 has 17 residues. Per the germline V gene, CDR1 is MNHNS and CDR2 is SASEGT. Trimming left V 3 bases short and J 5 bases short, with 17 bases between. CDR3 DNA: TGTGCCAGCAGTGAGAGCAGGGAGAGCTGGTGGGCCAACGTCCTGACTTTC. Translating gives CASSESRESWWANVLTF.

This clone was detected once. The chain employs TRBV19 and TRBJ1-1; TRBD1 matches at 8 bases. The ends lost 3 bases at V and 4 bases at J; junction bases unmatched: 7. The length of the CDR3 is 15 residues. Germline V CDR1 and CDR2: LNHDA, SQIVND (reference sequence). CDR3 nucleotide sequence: TGTGCCAGTAGTATTTCTGACAGGGGCGGCACTGAAGCTTTCTTT. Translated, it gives CASSISDRGGTEAFF.

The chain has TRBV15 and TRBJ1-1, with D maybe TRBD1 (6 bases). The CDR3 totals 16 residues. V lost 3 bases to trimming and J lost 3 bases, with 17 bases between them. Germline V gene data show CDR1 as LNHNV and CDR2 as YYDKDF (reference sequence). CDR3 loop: CATSSGNRDGDTEAFF. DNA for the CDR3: TGTGCCACCAGCAGCGGGAACAGGGACGGGGACACTGAAGCTTTCTTT.

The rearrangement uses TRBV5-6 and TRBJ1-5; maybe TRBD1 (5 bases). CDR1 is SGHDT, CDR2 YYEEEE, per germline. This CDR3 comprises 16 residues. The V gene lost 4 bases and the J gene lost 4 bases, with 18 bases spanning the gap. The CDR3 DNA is TGTGCCAGCAGCCGCCGGAGAGGGGCGCGAAATCAGCCCCAGCATTTT. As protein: CASSRRRGARNQPQHF.

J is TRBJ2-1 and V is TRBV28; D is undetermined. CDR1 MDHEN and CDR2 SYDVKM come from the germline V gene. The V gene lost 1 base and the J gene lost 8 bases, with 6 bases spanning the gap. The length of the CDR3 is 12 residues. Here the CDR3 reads CASSLYIDEQFF. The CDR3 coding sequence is TGTGCCAGCAGTTTATATATTGATGAGCAGTTCTTC.

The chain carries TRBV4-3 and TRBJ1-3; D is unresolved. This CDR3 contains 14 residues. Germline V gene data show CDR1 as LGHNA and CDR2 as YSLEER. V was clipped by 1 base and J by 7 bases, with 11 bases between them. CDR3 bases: TGCGCCAGCAGCCAAGTTCAGGCGGGGAACACCATATATTTT. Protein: CASSQVQAGNTIYF.

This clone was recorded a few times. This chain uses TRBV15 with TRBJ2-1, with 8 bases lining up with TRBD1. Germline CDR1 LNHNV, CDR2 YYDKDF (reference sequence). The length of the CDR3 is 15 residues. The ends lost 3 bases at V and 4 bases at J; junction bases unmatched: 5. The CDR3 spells CATSRQGAGYNEQFF. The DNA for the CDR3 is TGTGCCACCAGCAGGCAGGGGGCAGGTTACAATGAGCAGTTCTTC.

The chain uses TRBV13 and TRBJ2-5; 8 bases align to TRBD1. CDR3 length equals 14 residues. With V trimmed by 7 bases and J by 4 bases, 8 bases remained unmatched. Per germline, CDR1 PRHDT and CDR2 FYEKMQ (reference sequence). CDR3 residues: CASTLGQVLETQYF. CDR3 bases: TGTGCCAGCACCCTGGGACAGGTGTTAGAGACCCAGTACTTC.

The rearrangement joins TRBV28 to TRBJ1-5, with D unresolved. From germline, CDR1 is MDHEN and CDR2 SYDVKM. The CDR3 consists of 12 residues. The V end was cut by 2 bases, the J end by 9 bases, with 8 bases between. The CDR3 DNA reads TGTGCCAGCAGTTTAACTTCCGGGCCCCAGCATTTT. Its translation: CASSLTSGPQHF.

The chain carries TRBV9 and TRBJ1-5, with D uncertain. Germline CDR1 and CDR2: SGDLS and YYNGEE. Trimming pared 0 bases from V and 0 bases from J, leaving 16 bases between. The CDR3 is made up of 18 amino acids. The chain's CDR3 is CASSVGLTGAYSNQPQHF. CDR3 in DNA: TGTGCCAGCAGCGTAGGATTAACGGGTGCTTATAGCAATCAGCCCCAGCATTTT.

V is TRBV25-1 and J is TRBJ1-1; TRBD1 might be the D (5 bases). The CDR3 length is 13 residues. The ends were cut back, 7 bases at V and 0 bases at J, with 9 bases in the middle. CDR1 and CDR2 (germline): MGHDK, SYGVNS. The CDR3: CASTAGLNTEAFF. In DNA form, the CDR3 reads TGTGCCAGCACGGCAGGGTTGAACACTGAAGCTTTCTTT.

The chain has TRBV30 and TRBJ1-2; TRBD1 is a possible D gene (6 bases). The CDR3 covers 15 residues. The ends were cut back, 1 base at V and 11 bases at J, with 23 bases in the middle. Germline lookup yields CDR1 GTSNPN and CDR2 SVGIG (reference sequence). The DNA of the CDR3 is TGTGCCTGGAGTGACCCAAGAAGGGGGGGAAGTACTTACACCTTC. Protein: CAWSDPRRGGSTYTF.

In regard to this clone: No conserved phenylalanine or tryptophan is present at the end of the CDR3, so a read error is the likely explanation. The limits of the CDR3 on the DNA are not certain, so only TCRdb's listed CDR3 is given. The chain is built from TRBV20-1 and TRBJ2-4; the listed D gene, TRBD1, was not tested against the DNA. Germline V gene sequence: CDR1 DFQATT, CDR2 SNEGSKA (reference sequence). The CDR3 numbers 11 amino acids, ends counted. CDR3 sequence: CSARTGAGQCL.

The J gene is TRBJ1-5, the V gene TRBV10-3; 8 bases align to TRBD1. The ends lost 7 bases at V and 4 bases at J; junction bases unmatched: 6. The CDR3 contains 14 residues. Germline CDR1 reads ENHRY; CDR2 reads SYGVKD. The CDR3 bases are TGTGCCATCACCCCGGACAGGGAAAATCAGCCCCAGCATTTT. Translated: CAITPDRENQPQHF.

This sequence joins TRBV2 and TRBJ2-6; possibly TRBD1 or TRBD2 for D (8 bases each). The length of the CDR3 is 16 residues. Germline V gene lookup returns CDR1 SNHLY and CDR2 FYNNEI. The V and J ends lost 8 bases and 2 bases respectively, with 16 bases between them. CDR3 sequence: CASSRGDRPGANVLTF. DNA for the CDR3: TGTGCCAGCTCGCGGGGGGACAGGCCTGGGGCCAACGTCCTGACTTTC.

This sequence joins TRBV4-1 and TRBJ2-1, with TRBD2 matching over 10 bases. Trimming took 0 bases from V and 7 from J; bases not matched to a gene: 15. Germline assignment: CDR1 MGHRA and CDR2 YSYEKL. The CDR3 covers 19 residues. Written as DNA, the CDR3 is TGCGCCAGCAGCCAAGACGCTAGCGGGAGCCTTGGAGTCGGTAATGAGCAGTTCTTC. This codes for CASSQDASGSLGVGNEQFF.

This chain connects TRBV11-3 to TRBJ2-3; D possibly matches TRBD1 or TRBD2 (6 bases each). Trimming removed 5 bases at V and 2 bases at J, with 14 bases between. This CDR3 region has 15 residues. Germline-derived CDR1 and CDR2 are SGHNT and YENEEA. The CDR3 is CASSQGTRDTDTQYF. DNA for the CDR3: TGTGCCAGCAGCCAGGGGACTCGAGACACAGATACGCAGTATTTT. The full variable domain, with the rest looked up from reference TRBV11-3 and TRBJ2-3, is EAGVVQSPRYKIIEKKQPVAFWCNPISGHNTLYWYLQNLGQGPELLIRYENEEAVDDSQLPKDRFSAERLKGVDSTLKIQPAELGDSAVYLCASSQGTRDTDTQYFGPGTRLTVL.

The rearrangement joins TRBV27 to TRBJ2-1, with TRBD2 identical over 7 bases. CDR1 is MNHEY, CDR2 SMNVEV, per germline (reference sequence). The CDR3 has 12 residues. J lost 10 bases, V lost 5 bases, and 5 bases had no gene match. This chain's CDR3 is CASSPRGGEQFF. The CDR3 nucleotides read TGTGCCAGCAGTCCTCGGGGAGGGGAGCAGTTCTTC.

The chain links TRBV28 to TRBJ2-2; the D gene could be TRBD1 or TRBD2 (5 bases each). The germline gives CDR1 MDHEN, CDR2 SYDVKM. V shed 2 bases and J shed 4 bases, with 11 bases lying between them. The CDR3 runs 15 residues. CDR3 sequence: CASSLEGRSTGELFF. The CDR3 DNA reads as TGTGCCAGCAGTTTAGAGGGACGGAGCACCGGGGAGCTGTTTTTT.

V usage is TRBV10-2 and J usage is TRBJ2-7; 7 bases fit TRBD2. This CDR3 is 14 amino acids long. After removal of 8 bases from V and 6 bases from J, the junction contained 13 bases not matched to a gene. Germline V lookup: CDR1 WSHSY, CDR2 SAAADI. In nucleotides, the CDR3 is TGCGCCAGCTCTGACGAGCGGGACTCCGCCGAGCAGTACTTC. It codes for CASSDERDSAEQYF.

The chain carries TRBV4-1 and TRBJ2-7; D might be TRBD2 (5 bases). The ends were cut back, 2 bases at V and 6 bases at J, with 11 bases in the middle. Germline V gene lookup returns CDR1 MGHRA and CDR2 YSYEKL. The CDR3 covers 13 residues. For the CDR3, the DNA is TGCGCCAGCAGCCAATGGGGAGCAGGCGAGCAGTACTTC. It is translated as CASSQWGAGEQYF.